This T cell receptor (beta chain) was obtained from a study of blood T cell repertoires in COVID-19. Overall study context: T cells, B-cell-depleted T cells, or PBMCs provided the cDNA or gDNA that served as material.

Repertoires were generated with immunoSEQ multiplex PCR, while TCRdb's copy carries only in-frame clones and drops some. The sample holds roughly 100,000 clones, 80% to 90% seen once. This clone was counted once. Germline assignment: CDR1 LGHDT and CDR2 YNNKEL (reference sequence). The trim removed 4 bases at V and 4 bases at J, leaving 9 bases unmatched. This CDR3 comprises 15 residues. The TCR sequence derives from a middle-aged man with acute or convalescent COVID-19. J is TRBJ2-7 and V is TRBV3-1 (or the pseudogene TRBV3-2); the match to TRBD1 covers 8 bases. Sample: peripheral blood. The CDR3 region has the DNA TGTGCCAGCAGCCGACAGGACAGGGCGGCGTACGAGCAGTACTTC. It translates to CASSRQDRAAYEQYF.